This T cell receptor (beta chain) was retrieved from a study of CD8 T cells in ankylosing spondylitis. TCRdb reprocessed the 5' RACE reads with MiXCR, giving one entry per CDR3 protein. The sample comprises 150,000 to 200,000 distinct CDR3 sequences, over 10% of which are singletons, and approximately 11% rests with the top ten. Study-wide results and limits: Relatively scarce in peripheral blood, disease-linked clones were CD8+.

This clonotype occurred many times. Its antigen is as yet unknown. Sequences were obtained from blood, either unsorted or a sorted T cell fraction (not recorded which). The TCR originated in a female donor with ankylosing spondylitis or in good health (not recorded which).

The chain's CDR3 is CASSFLAASTDTQYF. The CDR3, as DNA: TGTGCCAGCAGCTTCCTAGCGGCAAGCACAGATACGCAGTATTTT. This rearrangement joins TRBV7-2 to TRBJ2-3, with 7 bases aligning to TRBD2. Germline CDR1 is SGHTA and CDR2 is FQGNSA. CDR3 size: 15 residues. V trimming: 3 bases; J trimming: 0 bases; junction bases outside the gene matches: 3. The complete variable domain, with remaining parts taken from reference TRBV7-2 and TRBJ2-3, reads GAGVSQSPSNKVTEKGKDVELRCDPISGHTALYWYRQSLGQGLEFLIYFQGNSAPDKSGLPSDRFSAERTGGSVSTLTIQRTQQEDSAVYLCASSFLAASTDTQYFGPGTRLTVL.